This record concerns one T cell receptor beta chain sequence. The antigen is not known. TCRdb passed the 5' RACE reads through MiXCR, listing each CDR3 protein once. In the table there are fewer than 550,000 distinct CDR3 sequences, approximately 20% of which are singletons. This record comes from a study of T-cell memory formation after mild COVID-19. Study conclusions and caveats: Clones shrinking from day 15 to 85 showed even CD4/CD8 mixes; later expanders tilted CD4+.

Germline V gene lookup returns CDR1 SQVTM and CDR2 ANQGSEA. This CDR3 region has 12 residues. The sample was PBMCs or a T cell subset sorted from them (not recorded which). This TCR derives from an adult woman who had mild COVID-19 (a few samples of this study predate the infection). Cell type and time point are not known. The chain joins TRBV29-1 to TRBJ1-1; 8 nucleotides align to TRBD1. In nucleotides, the CDR3 is TGCAGTCAGCAGGACAGGGTCACTGAAGCTTTCTTT. Residues: CSQQDRVTEAFF.